Each of the 10 T cell receptor beta chains below was sequenced from the same sample in a study of CD8 T cells in ankylosing spondylitis. TCRdb recomputed calls from the 5' RACE reads with MiXCR, one row per CDR3 protein. This sample has about 160,000 distinct CDR3 sequences; 9.8% occur once, and the top ten carry about 15%. The material sequenced was blood, either unsorted or a sorted T cell fraction (not recorded which). These TCRs come from a female donor with ankylosing spondylitis or in good health (not recorded which).

This sequence joins TRBV20-1 and TRBJ2-1; 7 nucleotides line up with TRBD2. CDR1 is DFQATT and CDR2 is SNEGSKA in the germline V gene (reference sequence). Losses at the gene ends were 4 bases for V and 6 bases for J; bases not matched to a gene: 6. The CDR3 has 13 amino acids. For the CDR3, the DNA is TGCAGTGCTACGCGACTAGCCGGCAATGAGCAGTTCTTC. Translated: CSATRLAGNEQFF.

This clonotype has a handful of counts. The rearrangement joins TRBV21-1 to TRBJ1-5; the table's D call, TRBD1, has no DNA check behind it. TRBV21-1 is described as a pseudogene. CDR3 length: 17 residues. The CDR3 DNA follows: TGTGCCAGCAGCAAATGCCATTCCGGGACCAGAAATCAGCCCCAGCATTTT. It encodes CASSKCHSGTRNQPQHF.

On this clonotype: It may be a read error: a sequence one base away is much more abundant. V is TRBV24-1 and J is TRBJ2-3; D is tentatively TRBD1 or TRBD2 (7 bases each). From germline, CDR1 is KGHDR and CDR2 SFDVKD. Trimming shortened V by 11 bases and J by 2 bases, and 13 bases separated the two germline ends. This CDR3 is 13 amino acids long. Here the CDR3 reads CAISGTDTDTQYF. The DNA for the CDR3 is TGTGCCATCAGCGGGACAGACACAGATACGCAGTATTTT.

This clonotype was picked up many times. The chain links TRBV20-1 to TRBJ2-3; weak D call: TRBD2 (5 bases). This CDR3 comprises 15 residues. V lost 0 bases and J lost 3, with 13 bases in between. The germline V gene encodes CDR1 DFQATT and CDR2 SNEGSKA (reference sequence). The CDR3 loop reads CSARDLVGVTDTQYF. For the CDR3, the DNA is TGCAGTGCTAGAGATCTGGTGGGAGTAACAGATACGCAGTATTTT.

This clonotype has ten or more counts. The rearrangement uses TRBV9 and TRBJ2-1, with 11 bases that match TRBD2. After removal of 3 bases from V and 9 bases from J, the junction contained 2 bases not matched to a gene. Germline assignment: CDR1 SGDLS and CDR2 YYNGEE. The length of the CDR3 is 13 residues. The chain's CDR3 is CASSAGTSGEQFF. The CDR3 nucleotides read TGTGCCAGCAGCGCCGGGACTAGCGGTGAGCAGTTCTTC.

This chain connects TRBV30 to TRBJ2-5; 7 bases are shared with TRBD1. Trimming removed 7 bases from V and 4 bases from J; junction bases left unmatched: 21. CDR1 GTSNPN and CDR2 SVGIG come from the germline V gene (reference sequence). The CDR3 loop spans 17 amino acids. In nucleotides, the CDR3 is TGTGCCTTCACAAACCGGGACAGAGTGGCCACAGGAGAGACCCAGTACTTC. It translates to CAFTNRDRVATGETQYF.

CDR3 amino acids: CAWRGFNEQFF. The CDR3 nucleotides are TGTGCCTGGAGGGGATTCAATGAGCAGTTCTTC. This chain links TRBV30 with TRBJ2-1; D unclear. V lost 3 bases and J 6 bases, leaving 6 bases between the germline ends. CDR1 and CDR2 (germline): GTSNPN, SVGIG (reference sequence). This CDR3 is 11 amino acids long.

This chain links TRBV4-3 with TRBJ2-1, with TRBD2 matching 9 bases. CDR1 is LGHNA, CDR2 YSLEER, per germline. The CDR3 is 16 amino acids. With V trimmed by 6 bases and J by 7 bases, 13 bases remained unmatched. The CDR3, as DNA: TGCGCCAGCAGTCACGGACGCGGGAGGGCAACGAATGAGCAGTTCTTC. It yields the protein CASSHGRGRATNEQFF.

The V gene is TRBV7-9, the J gene TRBJ2-3; 8 bases map to TRBD1. CDR1 SEHNR and CDR2 FQNEAQ come from the germline V gene (reference sequence). This CDR3 contains 14 residues. V shed 5 bases, J shed 4 bases, and the junction held 5 bases outside the gene matches. The CDR3 DNA is TGTGCCAGCAGCCGCGGACAGGGCCCAGATACGCAGTATTTT. This sequence encodes CASSRGQGPDTQYF.

This clonotype was detected only a few times. The V call is TRBV27, the J call TRBJ2-1, with 9 bases fitting TRBD2. The CDR3 runs to 15 residues. V lost 6 bases to trimming and J lost 2 bases; unmatched junction nucleotides: 5. The V gene's germline CDR1 is MNHEY and CDR2 SMNVEV (reference sequence). In nucleotides, the CDR3 is TGTGCCAGCAGCCAGAGCGGGAGGCCCTACAATGAGCAGTTCTTC. Translating it yields CASSQSGRPYNEQFF.